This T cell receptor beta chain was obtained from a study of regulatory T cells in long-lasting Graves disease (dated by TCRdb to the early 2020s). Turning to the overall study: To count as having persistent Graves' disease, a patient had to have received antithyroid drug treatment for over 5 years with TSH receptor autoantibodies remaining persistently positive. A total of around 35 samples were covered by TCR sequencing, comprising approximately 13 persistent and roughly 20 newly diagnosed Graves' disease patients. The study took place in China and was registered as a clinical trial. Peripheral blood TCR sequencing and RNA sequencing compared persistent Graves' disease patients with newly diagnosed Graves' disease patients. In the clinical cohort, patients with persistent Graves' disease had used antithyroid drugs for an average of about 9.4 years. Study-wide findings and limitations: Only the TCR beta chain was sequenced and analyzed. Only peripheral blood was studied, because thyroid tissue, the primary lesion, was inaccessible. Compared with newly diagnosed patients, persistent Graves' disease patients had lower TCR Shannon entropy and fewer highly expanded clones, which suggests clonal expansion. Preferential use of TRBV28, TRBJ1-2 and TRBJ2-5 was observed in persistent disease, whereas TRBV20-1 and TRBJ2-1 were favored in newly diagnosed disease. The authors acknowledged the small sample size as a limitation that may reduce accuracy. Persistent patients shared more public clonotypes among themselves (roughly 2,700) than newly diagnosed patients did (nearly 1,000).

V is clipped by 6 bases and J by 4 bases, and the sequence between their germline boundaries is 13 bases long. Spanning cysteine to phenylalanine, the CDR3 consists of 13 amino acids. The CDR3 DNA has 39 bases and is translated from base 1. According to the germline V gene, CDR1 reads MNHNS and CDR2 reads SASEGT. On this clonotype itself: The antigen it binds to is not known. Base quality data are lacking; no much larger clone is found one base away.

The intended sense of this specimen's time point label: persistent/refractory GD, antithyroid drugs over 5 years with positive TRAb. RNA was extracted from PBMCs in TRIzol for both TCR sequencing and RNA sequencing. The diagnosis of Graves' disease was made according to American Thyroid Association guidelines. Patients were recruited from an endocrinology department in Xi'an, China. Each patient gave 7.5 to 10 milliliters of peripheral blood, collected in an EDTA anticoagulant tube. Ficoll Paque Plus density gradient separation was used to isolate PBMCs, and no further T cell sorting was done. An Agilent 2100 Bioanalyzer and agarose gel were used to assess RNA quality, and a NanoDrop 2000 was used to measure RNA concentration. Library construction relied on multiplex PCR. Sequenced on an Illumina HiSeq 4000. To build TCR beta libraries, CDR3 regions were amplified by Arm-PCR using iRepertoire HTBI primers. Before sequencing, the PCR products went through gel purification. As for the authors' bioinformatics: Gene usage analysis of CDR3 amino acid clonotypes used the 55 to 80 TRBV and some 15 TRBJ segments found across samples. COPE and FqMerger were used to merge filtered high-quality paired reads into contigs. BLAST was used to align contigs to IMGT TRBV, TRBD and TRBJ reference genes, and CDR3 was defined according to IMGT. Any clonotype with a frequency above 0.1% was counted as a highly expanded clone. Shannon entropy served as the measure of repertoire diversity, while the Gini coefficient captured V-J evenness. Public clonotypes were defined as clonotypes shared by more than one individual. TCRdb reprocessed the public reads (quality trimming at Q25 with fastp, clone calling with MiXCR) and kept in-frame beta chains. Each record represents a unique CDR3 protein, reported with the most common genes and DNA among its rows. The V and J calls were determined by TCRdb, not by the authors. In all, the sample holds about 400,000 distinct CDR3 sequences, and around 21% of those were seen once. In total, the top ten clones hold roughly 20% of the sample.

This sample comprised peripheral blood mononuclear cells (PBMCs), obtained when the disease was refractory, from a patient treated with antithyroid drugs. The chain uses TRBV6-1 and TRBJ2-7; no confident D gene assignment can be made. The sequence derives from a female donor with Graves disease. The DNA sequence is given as TGTGCCAGCAGCGACGTCACCGGGTACGAGCAGTACTTC. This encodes CASSDVTGYEQYF.